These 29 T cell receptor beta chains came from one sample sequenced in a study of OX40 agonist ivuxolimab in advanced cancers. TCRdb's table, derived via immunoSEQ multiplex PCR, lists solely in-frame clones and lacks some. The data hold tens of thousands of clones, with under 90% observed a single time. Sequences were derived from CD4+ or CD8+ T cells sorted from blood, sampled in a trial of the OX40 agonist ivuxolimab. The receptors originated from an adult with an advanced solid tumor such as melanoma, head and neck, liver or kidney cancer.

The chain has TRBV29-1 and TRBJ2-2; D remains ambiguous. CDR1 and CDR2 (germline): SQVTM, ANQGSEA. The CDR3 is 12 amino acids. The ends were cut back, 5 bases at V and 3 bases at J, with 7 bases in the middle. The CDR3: CSVFTDTGELFF. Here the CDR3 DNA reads TGCAGCGTTTTTACAGACACCGGGGAGCTGTTTTTT.

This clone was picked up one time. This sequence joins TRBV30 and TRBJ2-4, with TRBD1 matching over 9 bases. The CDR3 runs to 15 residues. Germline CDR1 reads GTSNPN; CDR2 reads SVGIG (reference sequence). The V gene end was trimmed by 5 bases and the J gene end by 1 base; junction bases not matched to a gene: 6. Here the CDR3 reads CAWGQGFGAKNIQYF. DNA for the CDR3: TGTGCCTGGGGACAGGGGTTCGGGGCCAAAAACATTCAGTACTTC. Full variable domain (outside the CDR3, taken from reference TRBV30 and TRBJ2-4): SQTIHQWPATLVQPVGSPLSLECTVEGTSNPNLYWYRQAAGRGLQLLFYSVGIGQISSEVPQNLSASRPQDRQFILSSKKLLLSDSGFYLCAWGQGFGAKNIQYFGAGTRLSVL.

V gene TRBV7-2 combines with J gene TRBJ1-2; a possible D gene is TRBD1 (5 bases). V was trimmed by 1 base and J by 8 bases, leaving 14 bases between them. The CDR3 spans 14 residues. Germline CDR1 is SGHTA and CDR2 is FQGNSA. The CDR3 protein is CASSLVQQGRGYTF. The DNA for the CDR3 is TGTGCCAGCAGCTTAGTACAGCAGGGCAGGGGCTACACCTTC.

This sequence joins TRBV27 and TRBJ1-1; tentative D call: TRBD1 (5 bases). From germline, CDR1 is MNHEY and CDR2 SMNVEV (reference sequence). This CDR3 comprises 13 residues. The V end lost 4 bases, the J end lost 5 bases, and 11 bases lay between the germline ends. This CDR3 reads CASSWAGSTEAFF. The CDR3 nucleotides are TGTGCCAGCAGTTGGGCAGGGTCTACTGAAGCTTTCTTT.

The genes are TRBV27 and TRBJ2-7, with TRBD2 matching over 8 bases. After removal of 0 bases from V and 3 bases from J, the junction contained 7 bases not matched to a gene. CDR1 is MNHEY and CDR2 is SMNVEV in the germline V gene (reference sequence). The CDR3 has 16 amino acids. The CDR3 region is CASSLSPGGSDYEQYF. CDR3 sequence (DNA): TGTGCCAGCAGTTTATCCCCGGGGGGGAGTGACTACGAGCAGTACTTC.

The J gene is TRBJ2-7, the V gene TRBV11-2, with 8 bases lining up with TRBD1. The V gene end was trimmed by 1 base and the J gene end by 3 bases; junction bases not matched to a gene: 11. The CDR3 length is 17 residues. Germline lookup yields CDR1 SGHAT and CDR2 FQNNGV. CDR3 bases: TGTGCCAGCAGCTTAGTTGCCGGGACAGGCCAGCTCTACGAGCAGTACTTC. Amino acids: CASSLVAGTGQLYEQYF.

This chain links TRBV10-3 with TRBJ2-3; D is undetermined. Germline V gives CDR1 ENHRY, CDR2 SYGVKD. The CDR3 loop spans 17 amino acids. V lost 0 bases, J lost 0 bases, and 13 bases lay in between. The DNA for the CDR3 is TGTGCCATCAGTGAGTCGATCTACGGCGGTAGCACAGATACGCAGTATTTT. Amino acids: CAISESIYGGSTDTQYF.

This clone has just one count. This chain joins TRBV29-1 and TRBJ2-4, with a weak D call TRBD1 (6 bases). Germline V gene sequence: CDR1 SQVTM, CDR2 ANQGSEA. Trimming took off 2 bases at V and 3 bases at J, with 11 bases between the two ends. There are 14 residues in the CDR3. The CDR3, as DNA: TGCAGCGTTGAACCAGGGGTGGGCAAAAACATTCAGTACTTC. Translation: CSVEPGVGKNIQYF. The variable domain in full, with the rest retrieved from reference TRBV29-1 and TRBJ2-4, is SAVISQKPSRDICQRGTSLTIQCQVDSQVTMMFWYRQQPGQSLTLIATANQGSEATYESGFVIDKFPISRPNLTFSTLTVSNMSPEDSSIYLCSVEPGVGKNIQYFGAGTRLSVL.

Here the CDR3 DNA reads TGCGCCAGCAGCCAGGAGGGGCAAACTGAAGCTTTCTTT. Residues: CASSQEGQTEAFF. The chain recombines TRBV4-1 with TRBJ1-1; D may be TRBD1 (5 bases). Deletions cut 3 bases from V and 5 bases from J, with 10 bases between. CDR1 MGHRA and CDR2 YSYEKL come from the germline V gene. The CDR3 totals 13 residues.

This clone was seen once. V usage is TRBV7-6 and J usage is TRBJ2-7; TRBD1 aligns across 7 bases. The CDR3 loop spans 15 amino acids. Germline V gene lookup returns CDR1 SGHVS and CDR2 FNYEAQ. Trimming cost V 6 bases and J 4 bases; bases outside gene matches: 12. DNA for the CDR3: TGTGCCAGCAGTCACGGGACAGCCACTCAGTACGAGCAGTACTTC. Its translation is CASSHGTATQYEQYF.

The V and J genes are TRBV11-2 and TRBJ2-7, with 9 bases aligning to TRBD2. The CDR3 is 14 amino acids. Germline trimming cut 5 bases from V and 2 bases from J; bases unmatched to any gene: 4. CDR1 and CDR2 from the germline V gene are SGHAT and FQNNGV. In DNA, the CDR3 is TGTGCCAGCAGCGCGGGGGGGGGAACCTACGAGCAGTACTTC. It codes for CASSAGGGTYEQYF.

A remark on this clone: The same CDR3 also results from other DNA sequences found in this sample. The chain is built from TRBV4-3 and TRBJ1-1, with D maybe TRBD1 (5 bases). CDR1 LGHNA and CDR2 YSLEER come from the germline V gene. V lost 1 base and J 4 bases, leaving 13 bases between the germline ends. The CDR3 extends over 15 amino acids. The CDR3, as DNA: TGCGCCAGCAGCCAAGCGATCACAGGCGGCACTGAAGCTTTCTTT. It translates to CASSQAITGGTEAFF.

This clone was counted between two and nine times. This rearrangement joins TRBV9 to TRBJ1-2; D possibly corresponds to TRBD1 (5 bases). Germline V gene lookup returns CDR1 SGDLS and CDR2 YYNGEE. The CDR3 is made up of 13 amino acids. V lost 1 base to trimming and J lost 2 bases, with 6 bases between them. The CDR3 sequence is CASSVWGNYGYTF. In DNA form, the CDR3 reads TGTGCCAGCAGCGTATGGGGGAACTATGGCTACACCTTC.

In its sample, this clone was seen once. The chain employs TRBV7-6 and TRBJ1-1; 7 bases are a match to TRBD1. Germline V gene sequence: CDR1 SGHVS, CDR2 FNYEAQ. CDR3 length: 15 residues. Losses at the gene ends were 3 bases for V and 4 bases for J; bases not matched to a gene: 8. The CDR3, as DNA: TGTGCCAGCAGCTTTTGGAAGGGGGCAACCACTGAAGCTTTCTTT. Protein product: CASSFWKGATTEAFF.

The CDR3 region is CASSLAYLGDLSYEQYF. CDR3 bases: TGCGCCAGCAGCTTGGCCTATTTGGGCGATCTCTCCTACGAGCAGTACTTC. The genes are TRBV5-1 and TRBJ2-7; unclear D gene. The germline V and J ends were trimmed by 0 bases and 0 bases, with 16 bases remaining between them. Per the germline V gene, CDR1 is SGHRS and CDR2 is YFSETQ. The CDR3 runs to 17 residues.

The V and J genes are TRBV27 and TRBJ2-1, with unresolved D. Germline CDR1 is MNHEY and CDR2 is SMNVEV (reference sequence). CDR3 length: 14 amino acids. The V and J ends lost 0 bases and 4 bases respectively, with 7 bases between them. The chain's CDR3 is CASSLSITYNEQFF. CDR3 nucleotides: TGTGCCAGCAGTTTATCGATCACTTACAATGAGCAGTTCTTC.

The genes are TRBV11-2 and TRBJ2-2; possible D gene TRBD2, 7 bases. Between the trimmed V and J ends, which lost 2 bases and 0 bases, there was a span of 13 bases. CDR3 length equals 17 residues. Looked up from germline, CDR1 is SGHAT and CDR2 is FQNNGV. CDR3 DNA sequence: TGTGCCAGCAGCTTACCCCTGGGGGGGCCGAACACCGGGGAGCTGTTTTTT. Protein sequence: CASSLPLGGPNTGELFF.

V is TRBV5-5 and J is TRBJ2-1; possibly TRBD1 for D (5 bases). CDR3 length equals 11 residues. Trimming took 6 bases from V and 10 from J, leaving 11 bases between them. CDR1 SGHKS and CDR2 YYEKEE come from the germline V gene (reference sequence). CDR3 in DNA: TGTGCCAGCACCCCAGGGCTAGAGCAGTTCTTC. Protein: CASTPGLEQFF.

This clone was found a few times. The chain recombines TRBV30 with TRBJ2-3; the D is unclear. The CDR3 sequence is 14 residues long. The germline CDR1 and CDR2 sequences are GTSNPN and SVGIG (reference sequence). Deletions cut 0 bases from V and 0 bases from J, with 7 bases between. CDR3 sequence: CAWSVWASTDTQYF. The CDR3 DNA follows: TGTGCCTGGAGTGTGTGGGCCAGCACAGATACGCAGTATTTT.

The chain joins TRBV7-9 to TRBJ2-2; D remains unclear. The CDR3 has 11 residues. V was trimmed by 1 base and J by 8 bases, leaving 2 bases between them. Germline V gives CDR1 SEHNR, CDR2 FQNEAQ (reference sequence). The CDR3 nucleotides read TGTGCCAGCAGCTTAGAAGGGGAGCTGTTTTTT. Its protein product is CASSLEGELFF.

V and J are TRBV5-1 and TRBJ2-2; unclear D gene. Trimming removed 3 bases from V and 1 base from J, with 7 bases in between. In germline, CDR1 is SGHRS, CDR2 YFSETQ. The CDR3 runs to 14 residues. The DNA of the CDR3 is TGCGCCAGCAGCTATACAAAGAACACCGGGGAGCTGTTTTTT. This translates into CASSYTKNTGELFF.

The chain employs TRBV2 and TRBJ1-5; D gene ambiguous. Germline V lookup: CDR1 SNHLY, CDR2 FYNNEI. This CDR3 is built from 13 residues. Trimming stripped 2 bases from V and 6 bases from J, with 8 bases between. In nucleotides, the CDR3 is TGTGCCAGCAGTGAATGGGGTCTTCAGCCCCAGCATTTT. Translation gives CASSEWGLQPQHF.

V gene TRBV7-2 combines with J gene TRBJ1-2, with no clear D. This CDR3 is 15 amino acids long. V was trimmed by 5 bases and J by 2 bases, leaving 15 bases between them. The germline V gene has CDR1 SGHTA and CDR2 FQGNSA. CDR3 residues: CASSTRVGPNYGYTF. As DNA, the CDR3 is TGTGCCAGCAGCACCCGGGTAGGGCCAAACTATGGCTACACCTTC.

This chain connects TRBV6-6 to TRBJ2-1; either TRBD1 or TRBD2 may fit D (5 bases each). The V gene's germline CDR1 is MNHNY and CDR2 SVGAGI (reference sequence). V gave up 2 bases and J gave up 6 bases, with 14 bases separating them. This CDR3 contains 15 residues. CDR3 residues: CASSYGTLSSNEQFF. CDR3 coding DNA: TGTGCCAGCAGTTACGGGACGCTAAGCTCCAATGAGCAGTTCTTC.

CDR3 protein: CAWSVFGNQPQHF. DNA for the CDR3: TGTGCCTGGAGTGTTTTTGGCAATCAGCCCCAGCATTTT. The rearrangement uses TRBV30 and TRBJ1-5; no firm D call. CDR3 size: 13 residues. V gave up 0 bases and J gave up 2 bases, with 5 bases separating them. From germline, CDR1 is GTSNPN and CDR2 SVGIG (reference sequence).

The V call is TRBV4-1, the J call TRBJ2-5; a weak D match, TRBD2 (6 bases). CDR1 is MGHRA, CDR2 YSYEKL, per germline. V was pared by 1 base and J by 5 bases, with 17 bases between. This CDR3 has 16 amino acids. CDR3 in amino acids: CASSQAKQGGRETQYF. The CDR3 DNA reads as TGCGCCAGCAGCCAAGCGAAGCAGGGAGGCCGGGAGACCCAGTACTTC.

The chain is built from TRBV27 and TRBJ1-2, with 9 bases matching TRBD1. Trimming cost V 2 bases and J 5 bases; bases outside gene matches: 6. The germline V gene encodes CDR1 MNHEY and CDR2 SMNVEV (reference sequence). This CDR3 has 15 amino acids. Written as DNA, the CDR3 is TGTGCCAGCAGTTTACGACAGGGGGTGCGGTATGGCTACACCTTC. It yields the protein CASSLRQGVRYGYTF.

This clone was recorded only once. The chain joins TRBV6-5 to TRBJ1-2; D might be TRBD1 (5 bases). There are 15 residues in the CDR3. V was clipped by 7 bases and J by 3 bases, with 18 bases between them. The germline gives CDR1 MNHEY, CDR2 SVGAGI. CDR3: CASTPLGRGDYGYTF. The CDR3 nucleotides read TGTGCCAGCACTCCTCTGGGGAGGGGCGACTATGGCTACACCTTC.

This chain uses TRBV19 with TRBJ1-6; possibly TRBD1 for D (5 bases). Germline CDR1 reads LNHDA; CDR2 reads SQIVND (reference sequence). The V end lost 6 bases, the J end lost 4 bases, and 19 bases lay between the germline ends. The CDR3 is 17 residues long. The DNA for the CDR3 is TGTGCCAGTAGCCCCTGGGACCAGGAACGATATAATTCACCCCTCCACTTT. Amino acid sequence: CASSPWDQERYNSPLHF.